This TCR beta chain came from a study of blood T cells in healthy people across ages. About this clonotype: Its specificity is unknown.

Overall study results and limits: Donors of long life had a larger count of naive CD4+ cells and greater diversity than aged donors. Estimates drawn from one million T cells were deemed to understate diversity.

With a J-beta primer mix and a sample-barcoded 5' primer, a second PCR ran roughly 6 to 12 cycles. Any given sample supplied a minimum of 3 million CDR3-containing paired-end reads. TCRdb reprocessed the 5' RACE reads with MiXCR, giving one entry per CDR3 protein. The repertoire holds some 710,000 distinct CDR3 sequences, with roughly 46% as singletons. The source is a man older than 75 in good health. Sequenced sample: blood.

This CDR3 is CSVAGTSGNTIYF. Here the CDR3 DNA reads TGCAGCGTTGCTGGGACCTCTGGAAACACCATATATTTT. The V gene is TRBV29-1, the J gene TRBJ1-3; a possible D gene is TRBD1 (5 bases). V lost 4 bases and J lost 0, with 7 bases in between. Germline V CDR1 and CDR2: SQVTM, ANQGSEA. This CDR3 spans 13 amino acids.